This paragraph covers one T cell receptor beta chain sequence. Its cognate antigen is unknown. The CDR3 extends over 15 amino acids. The germline V gene has CDR1 MNHEY and CDR2 SVGAGI. Trimming cost V 10 bases and J 1 base; bases outside gene matches: 8. Method: immunoSEQ multiplex PCR; TCRdb's copy keeps in-frame clones and lacks some. The sample lists approximately 70,000 clones, approximately 80% occurring once. Peptide-pool stimulation followed by sequencing identified expanded antigen-specific CD4+ clonotypes in the ViraFEST assay. Cultured cells yielded isolated CD4+ T cells after 10 days. Every participant took two doses of the BNT162b2 or mRNA-1273 vaccine. People in the vaccine group had not been infected with SARS-CoV-2 before, and their nucleocapsid antibodies were negative. These data originate in a study of vaccination effects on CD4 cells after COVID-19. Study as a whole: Following the second dose by a median of 72 days, the post-vaccine samples were obtained.

The source is a human donor who received a COVID-19 vaccine. The chain has TRBV6-5 and TRBJ1-5, with 9 bases identical to TRBD1. Sequenced material: CD4+ T cells from PBMCs cultured with HCoV-229E spike peptides, taken after COVID-19 vaccination. The CDR3 reads CATGQGTGSNQPQHF. In DNA form, the CDR3 reads TGTGCCACAGGACAGGGGACGGGGAGCAATCAGCCCCAGCATTTT.